The 4 T cell receptor beta chains reported below all come from one sample, sequenced in a study of T cells in Graves' hyperthyroidism and ophthalmopathy (dated by TCRdb to between 2017 and 2020). Libraries were prepared through multiplex PCR. Data came from an Illumina HiSeq 2000. The TCR beta CDR3 regions were amplified from the RNA transcripts. For the first round of RT-PCR on the TCR CDR3, the HTBI primer set was used together with the Qiagen OneStep RT-PCR kit. TCRdb ran its own pipeline on the public reads, namely fastp trimming at Q25 and MiXCR clone calling, and kept in-frame beta chains. CDR3 protein sequences are deduplicated, and each keeps its most common genes and DNA. The table for this sample lists about 500,000 distinct CDR3 sequences; over 15% of them were counted only once. The ten largest clones represent around 19% of the sample. The sequencing input was blood. These receptors were obtained from a woman under 30 with Graves' hyperthyroidism.

This clonotype has at least ten counts. V usage is TRBV6-1 and J usage is TRBJ2-5; D not certain. The length of the CDR3 is 15 residues. The ends were cut back, 2 bases at V and 1 base at J, with 11 bases in the middle. From germline, CDR1 is MNHNS and CDR2 SASEGT. The CDR3 DNA follows: TGTGCCAGCAGTGAAAATGTGGTGCCCCAAGAGACCCAGTACTTC. This codes for CASSENVVPQETQYF.

V usage is TRBV7-2 and J usage is TRBJ1-3; D is ambiguous. The CDR3 has 14 amino acids. V lost 7 bases, J lost 0 bases, and 10 bases lay in between. Germline CDR1 is SGHTA and CDR2 is FQGNSA. The CDR3 loop is CASTNSISGNTIYF. CDR3 DNA: TGTGCCAGCACCAACTCGATCTCTGGAAACACCATATATTTT.

This clonotype was counted between two and nine times. CDR3 residues: CASSLGGRAKETQYF. In DNA, the CDR3 is TGTGCCAGCAGCTTAGGCGGGAGGGCGAAGGAGACCCAGTACTTC. The chain links TRBV11-3 to TRBJ2-5; 9 nucleotides align to TRBD2. V shed 1 base, J shed 5 bases, and the junction held 5 bases outside the gene matches. The CDR3 spans 15 residues. CDR1 and CDR2 (germline): SGHNT, YENEEA.

At least ten counts were recorded for this clonotype. For the CDR3, the DNA is TGTGCCAGCAACCCAACAACGAACACTGAAGCTTTCTTT. This translates into CASNPTTNTEAFF. The rearrangement joins TRBV7-6 to TRBJ1-1; D call uncertain. Germline CDR1 SGHVS, CDR2 FNYEAQ. V dropped 7 bases and J dropped 1 base, with 10 bases sitting between them. The CDR3 length is 13 residues.